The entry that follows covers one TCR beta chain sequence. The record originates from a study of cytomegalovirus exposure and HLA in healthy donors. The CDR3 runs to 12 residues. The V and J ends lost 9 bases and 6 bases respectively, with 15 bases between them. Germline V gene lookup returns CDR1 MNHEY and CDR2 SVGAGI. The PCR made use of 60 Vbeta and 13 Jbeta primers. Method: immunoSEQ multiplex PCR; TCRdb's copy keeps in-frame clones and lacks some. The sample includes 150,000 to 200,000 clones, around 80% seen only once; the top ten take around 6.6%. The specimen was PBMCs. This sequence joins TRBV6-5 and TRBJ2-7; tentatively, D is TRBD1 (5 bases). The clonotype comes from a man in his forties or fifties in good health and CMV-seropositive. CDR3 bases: TGTGCCAGGCCCGTGAAGGGGTGCGAGCAGTACGTC. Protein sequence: CARPVKGCEQYV.